The following is a T cell receptor (beta chain) sequence with its context. Its antigen is still unknown. Base quality data are lacking; no much larger clone is found one base away. Amplification of TCR beta CDR3 regions was carried out from RNA transcripts. The first round of RT-PCR for the TCR CDR3 was performed with the HTBI primer set and the Qiagen OneStep RT-PCR kit. Libraries were constructed in a second round of multiplex PCR, after which size selection and purification were carried out. Paired-end sequencing of the libraries was performed with 100 bp reads on an Illumina HiSeq2000. The authors' pipeline ran thus. SOAPnuke was used to process the raw data, throwing out any read that contained adapters or uncalled bases, had a mean Phred below 15, or lacked an exact constant-primer or identifier match. High-quality paired reads were merged using COPE v1.2.5, and each unique nucleotide sequence was defined as a clonotype. MiTCR v1.1 was used to align clonotypes to the IMGT TRBV, TRBD and TRBJ reference segments. The analysis was restricted to V-J combinations with a frequency above 0.0001, which together covered 99.2% of the repertoires. The TCS score was defined as F50 (clonal expansion) divided by E x V (chaos), with BLOSUM62-based TCRdist calculated between CDR3 peptides within each V-J. Welch's t-statistics and random forest reduced around 510 V-J features to 13, which were used in a naive Bayes classifier (R e1071). The similarity between thyroid and blood repertoires was quantified using the Morisita-Horn index. The raw public data were reprocessed by TCRdb itself: fastp quality trimming at Q25, MiXCR clonotype calling, in-frame beta chains only. Rows matching on CDR3 protein sequence are summarized as one entry with the most common DNA and genes. The V and J calls, along with clone size, are taken from TCRdb and not from the paper's own processing. The sample contains roughly 840,000 distinct CDR3 sequences, roughly 40% of them found a single time. The ten largest make up approximately 8.7% of the sample.

This sample is drawn from a study of T cells in Graves' hyperthyroidism and ophthalmopathy (dated by TCRdb to between 2018 and 2020). Looking at the study overall: Peripheral blood samples were taken at initial diagnosis, before any treatment was given. A discovery cohort of about a hundred patients, 43 with Graves' ophthalmopathy and approximately 57 with stable Graves' hyperthyroidism, was used to find distinguishing TCR V-J signatures. Whether ophthalmopathy could be predicted prospectively was tested in an independent validation cohort made up of under 20 hyperthyroidism patients plus 17 patients who later progressed to ophthalmopathy. Once sampling was done, hyperthyroidism patients were given methimazole at a starting dose of 30 mg daily, whereas ophthalmopathy patients were given high-dose intravenous methylprednisolone. The approximately 90 discovery patients were divided at random into training and test sets in a 7:3 ratio. In roughly six Graves' hyperthyroidism patients, the study also compared T-cell repertoires from thyroid tissue with T-cell repertoires from blood. TCR Vbeta CDR3 sequencing of around 130 peripheral blood samples (approximately 44 ophthalmopathy, 70 to 85 hyperthyroidism and 17 progressor patients) is reported in the paper.

A patient counted as having stable Graves' hyperthyroidism if no progression to ophthalmopathy occurred over 18 months of follow-up. Hyperthyroidism patients were newly diagnosed, had a disease duration of under 2 months, and were aged 18 to 65 years. The study excluded patients with uncontrolled infections, other autoimmune diseases, pregnancy or lactation. Diagnoses were based on clinical symptoms, serum thyroxine and TRAb, thyroid ultrasound and orbital computed tomography. Ficoll-Paque density gradient centrifugation was used to isolate PBMCs from approximately 11 ml of fresh peripheral blood. Total RNA was extracted using Trizol reagent, and RNA quality was assessed on an Agilent 2100 Bioanalyzer. The investigation overall reported the following: Ophthalmopathy was separated from stable hyperthyroidism by a 13 V-J signature model, with approximately 89% sensitivity and approximately 81% specificity obtained in cross-validation and 80%/75% obtained in testing. In validation, the model predicted progression to ophthalmopathy a median of around six months before onset, with approximately 70% sensitivity and about 72% specificity. Sample size was not statistically predetermined, and blinding of investigators to group allocation was not performed. Most expanded thyroid clonotypes (frequency above 0.001) were also found in blood, which suggests that blood repertoires may mirror thyroid immune responses.

The germline V end is reduced by 6 bases and the J end by 2 bases; junction bases left unmatched: 4. The CDR3, cysteine through phenylalanine, is 15 amino acids long. The only DNA kept is the CDR3, 45 bases in frame from the first base. CDR1 MNHEY and CDR2 SVGAGI were looked up in the germline V gene. The sequencing sample was made of blood. Recombination joined TRBV6-5 with TRBJ2-7, with 13 central nucleotides matching TRBD2. This receptor was taken from a man between 18 and 35 years old with Graves' hyperthyroidism. The DNA reads as follows: TGTGCCAGCAGCAAACTAGCGGGGGGGACCTACGAGCAGTACTTC. It specifies CASSKLAGGTYEQYF.